This T cell receptor (beta chain) was identified during a study of siplizumab effects on memory and regulatory T cells. General study findings and limits: Mappable alloreactive CD4+ clones averaged approximately 62% Treg-derived with siplizumab versus approximately 25% in controls. Naive T cells seemed more diverse than memory cells and seemed major alloresponse contributors.

Sequencing was performed with immunoSEQ multiplex PCR; in TCRdb, only in-frame clones are kept and a portion is missing. The sample has about 69,000 clones; approximately 88% are singletons. Germline lookup yields CDR1 SGHNT and CDR2 YYREEE (reference sequence). V trimming: 4 bases; J trimming: 3 bases; junction bases outside the gene matches: 5. This CDR3 has 15 amino acids. About this clone itself: The antigen is not known.

This chain uses TRBV5-4 with TRBJ2-3, with 10 bases aligning to TRBD2. The clonotype was recovered from a human donor in good health. Material for sequencing was Tregs sorted from blood. CDR3 protein: CASSRSGRRTDTQYF. CDR3 DNA: TGTGCCAGCAGCCGTAGCGGGAGGAGGACAGATACGCAGTATTTT. Looking up the rest from reference TRBV5-4 and TRBJ2-3 gives the full variable domain: ETGVTQSPTHLIKTRGQQVTLRCSSQSGHNTVSWYQQALGQGPQFIFQYYREEENGRGNFPPRFSGLQFPNYSSELNVNALELDDSALYLCASSRSGRRTDTQYFGPGTRLTVL.